This T cell receptor (beta chain) was recovered during a study of OX40 agonist ivuxolimab in advanced cancers. The overall study: In this cohort, patients received ivuxolimab, an agonistic anti-OX40 (CD134) antibody. The study's findings and limits: Average numbers of expanded clones were greater in CD8+ T cells than in CD4+.

Of note for this clone: The antigen is unknown.

Sequenced by immunoSEQ multiplex PCR; TCRdb stores in-frame clones only, minus some. The repertoire holds roughly 70,000 clones, with about 85% as singletons. Baseline, cycle 4 day 1, and cycle 7 day 1 were the blood sampling points. V was cut by 2 bases and J by 0 bases, with 11 bases left in between. Germline CDR1 is ENHRY and CDR2 is SYGVKD. The CDR3 loop spans 16 amino acids. V gene TRBV10-3 combines with J gene TRBJ1-5; the D gene is possibly TRBD1 (5 bases). The sequence derives from an adult with an advanced solid tumor such as melanoma, head and neck, liver or kidney cancer. The material sequenced was CD4+ or CD8+ T cells sorted from blood, taken in a trial of the OX40 agonist ivuxolimab. DNA of the CDR3: TGTGCCATCAGTGAGAAGGGGTCTATTAGCAATCAGCCCCAGCATTTT. It is translated as CAISEKGSISNQPQHF.